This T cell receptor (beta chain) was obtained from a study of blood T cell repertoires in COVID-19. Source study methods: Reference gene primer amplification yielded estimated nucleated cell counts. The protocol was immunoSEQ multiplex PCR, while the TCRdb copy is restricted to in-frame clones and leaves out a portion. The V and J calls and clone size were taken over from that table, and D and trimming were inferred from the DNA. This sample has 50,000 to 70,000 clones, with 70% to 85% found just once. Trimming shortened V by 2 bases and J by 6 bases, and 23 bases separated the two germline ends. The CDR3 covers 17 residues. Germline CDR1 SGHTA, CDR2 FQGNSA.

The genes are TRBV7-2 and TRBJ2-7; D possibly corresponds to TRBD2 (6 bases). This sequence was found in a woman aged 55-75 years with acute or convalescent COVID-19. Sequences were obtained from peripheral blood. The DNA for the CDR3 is TGTGCCAGCAGCTTATCCCCAGCACTAGCTCCGCGGTCCGAGCAGTACTTC. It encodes CASSLSPALAPRSEQYF.